This TCR beta chain was found in a study of blood T cell repertoires in COVID-19. As for the study in general: Acute and convalescent COVID-19 samples came from the United States, Italy and Spain. PBMCs, B-cell-depleted T cells, or T cells provided the cDNA or gDNA that made up the material.

Per the germline V gene, CDR1 is SGDLS and CDR2 is YYNGEE. The V and J ends lost 3 bases and 6 bases, in that order; junction bases with no gene match: 15. This CDR3 is 17 amino acids long. The method was immunoSEQ multiplex PCR; TCRdb's version includes in-frame clones alone and lacks a portion of them. This table has 100,000 to 150,000 clones, about 80% appearing once. This study enrolled people aged about 18 to 100 from about two dozen US geographic areas. Participants were placed into cohorts based on the clinical history they reported. The V call is TRBV9, the J call TRBJ2-1; 7 bases are a match to TRBD1. This clonotype originated in a man between 40 and 49 years old with acute COVID-19. The specimen sequenced was PBMCs or T cells enriched from blood (not recorded which). In DNA form, the CDR3 reads TGTGCCAGCAGCGCGGGTGTGACAGGGTCCATACTCAATGAGCAGTTCTTC. Translating it yields CASSAGVTGSILNEQFF.